This T cell receptor (beta chain) was identified in a study of Ad26.COV2.S vaccination and SARS-CoV-2 variants (TCRdb year 2021). Regarding the study in general: Donors in the vaccine arm were drawn from COV1001, a phase I-IIa trial of Ad26.COV2.S in healthy adults that was multicentre, randomized, double-blind and placebo-controlled. Ad26.COV2.S was given intramuscularly at 5x10^10 or 1x10^11 viral particles, as a single shot or as two shots 56 days apart. Investigators remained blinded to trial group allocation during experiments and outcome assessment. The specificity and breadth of SARS-CoV-2-reactive T cell receptors after Ad26.COV2.S vaccination were assessed by TCRbeta repertoire sequencing. A total of approximately 30 samples were included in the TCR-sequenced set, comprising about 20 Ad26.COV2.S vaccine recipients, 5 placebo recipients and 8 SARS-CoV-2 convalescent individuals. Trial participants were randomized into five groups of five: low-dose or high-dose Ad26.COV2.S given once or twice, or placebo on both occasions.

Results and caveats for the whole study, not just this receptor: Comparable non-spike TCR breadth was observed between vaccine and placebo recipients, consistent with only spike being contained in the vaccine. After vaccination, substantial breadth of spike-specific CD8+ and CD4+ T cell responses was reported. The study was not powered to compare responses between vaccine doses or regimens. The authors noted that the TCR breadth and depth analyses may have underestimated total T cell responses. Spike-specific TCR breadth was higher in Ad26.COV2.S recipients than in placebo recipients (P = 0.0014).

The immunoSEQ Assay was used to sequence TCRbeta CDR3 regions. After extraction, genomic DNA underwent amplification by bias-controlled multiplex PCR, followed by high-throughput sequencing. From the authors' description of their analysis: Collapsing and filtering of sequences were performed to quantify the absolute abundance of each unique TCRbeta CDR3 region. T cell fraction was estimated by normalization of TCRbeta template counts to usable DNA, with usable DNA being measured through amplification of reference genes present in all nucleated cells. Repertoire TCRs were annotated as SARS-CoV-2-specific when V gene, CDR3 amino acid sequence and J gene were exactly matched to a known reactive TCR set. The reference SARS-CoV-2 TCR set came from MIRA and was filtered for enrichment in COVID-19-positive ImmuneCODE repertoires, removing public or cross-reactive TCRs. Using the MIRA antigens, annotated TCRs were further analysed by specific ORF or by position within an ORF. Breadth was defined as the number of annotated unique rearrangements divided by the total number of unique productive rearrangements, and depth was defined as the summed frequency of the annotated unique rearrangements. Two-sided Wilcoxon rank-sum tests were used to compare TCR breadth between groups. Imported from immuneACCESS, the table was reduced by TCRdb to in-frame sequences with V and J called. These copies leave out some clones; in studies compared against another copy, an unresolved V gene accounts for under half, and the cause of the remainder is not known. Clone size and V and J calls were adopted from that table, with D and trimming inferred from the DNA. This sample has about 440,000 clones in its table, and about 92% of those were observed once. Less than 5.5% of the sample lies in the top ten.

The CDR3 numbers 15 residues from cysteine through phenylalanine. The CDR3 DNA has 45 bases and is translated from base 1. The germline V gene (reference sequence) specifies DFQATT as CDR1 and SNEGSKA as CDR2. V is cut by 3 bases and J by 5 bases, and the space between the germline ends is 18 bases. In the paper's terms, the treatment or condition label means: roughly 19 received Ad26.COV2.S at low or high dose, single or two shots; roughly 5 received placebo; per-sample allocation not given. For vaccine and placebo recipients, repertoires were sequenced using samples collected on day 63 after the first injection. Cohort 1b enrolled some 25 adults aged 18-55 years at a single site in Boston, USA, between 29 July and 7 August 2020. Ad26.COV2.S was a replication-incompetent adenovirus type 26 vector expressing a prefusion-stabilized SARS-CoV-2 spike protein from the original Wuhan strain. Concerning this clone itself: The target of this receptor is not known. No much larger clone is present one base from it, and per-base qualities are unavailable.

The rearranged chain carries TRBV20-1 and TRBJ2-3, with TRBD2 perhaps the D gene, on 5 matching bases. The sequenced sample was peripheral blood, obtained in a trial of Ad26.COV2.S vaccine versus placebo. The clonotype originates from a person between 18 and 65 years old who received the Ad26.COV2.S COVID-19 vaccine or a placebo. The DNA sequence is TGCAGTGCTAGTGGGTTCCCCGGGAAAGAAGATACGCAGTATTTT. This sequence encodes CSASGFPGKEDTQYF.